The 22 T cell receptor beta chains in this list originate from one sample, sequenced in a study of blood T cell repertoires in COVID-19. The method was immunoSEQ multiplex PCR; TCRdb's version includes in-frame clones alone and lacks a portion of them. This table holds tens of thousands of clones, around 85% found once. Sequenced sample: peripheral blood. All receptors come from a human donor in a cohort sampled during active COVID-19.

This clone was observed a few times. The chain combines TRBV28 with TRBJ1-2; a possible D gene is TRBD1 (6 bases). Germline CDR1 and CDR2: MDHEN and SYDVKM. With 10 bases removed from V and 4 bases from J, the gap between germline ends came to 16 bases. The CDR3 has 13 residues. The CDR3 nucleotides read TGTGCCACCACAGGGACCCTTGGCTATGGCTACACCTTC. It codes for CATTGTLGYGYTF.

The chain couples TRBV6-5 to TRBJ2-7; 9 nucleotides match TRBD1. V dropped 1 base and J dropped 3; count of bases not matched to a gene: 4. Germline CDR1 MNHEY, CDR2 SVGAGI. CDR3 size: 15 residues. CDR3 sequence reads: CASSYLTGGDYEQYF. Written as DNA, the CDR3 is TGTGCCAGCAGTTACTTGACAGGGGGTGACTACGAGCAGTACTTC.

V usage is TRBV19 and J usage is TRBJ1-5; perhaps TRBD1 as D (6 bases). Germline assignment: CDR1 LNHDA and CDR2 SQIVND (reference sequence). Trimming took off 6 bases at V and 1 base at J, with 19 bases between the two ends. The CDR3 is 17 residues long. The CDR3 sequence: CASSHTQGSKSNQPQHF. CDR3 nucleotide sequence: TGTGCCAGTAGCCACACACAGGGATCGAAAAGCAATCAGCCCCAGCATTTT. The full variable domain, in which reference TRBV19 and TRBJ1-5 provide the parts outside the CDR3, is DGGITQSPKYLFRKEGQNVTLSCEQNLNHDAMYWYRQDPGQGLRLIYYSQIVNDFQKGDIAEGYSVSREKKESFPLTVTSAQKNPTAFYLCASSHTQGSKSNQPQHFGDGTRLSIL.

This sequence joins TRBV10-2 and TRBJ2-2; 12 bases line up with TRBD2. V shed 8 bases, J shed 5 bases, and the junction held 3 bases outside the gene matches. The length of the CDR3 is 14 residues. Germline V gene sequence: CDR1 WSHSY, CDR2 SAAADI. This CDR3 reads CASRGLAGTGELFF. The CDR3 DNA reads TGCGCCAGCCGGGGACTAGCGGGTACCGGGGAGCTGTTTTTT.

CDR3: CASSSAGGADGYTF. The CDR3 coding sequence is TGTGCCAGCAGCTCGGCAGGGGGCGCGGATGGCTACACCTTC. The V call is TRBV7-2, the J call TRBJ1-2, with 8 bases fitting TRBD1. The CDR3 spans 14 residues. Trimming took 4 bases from V and 6 from J; bases not matched to a gene: 7. CDR1 is SGHTA and CDR2 is FQGNSA in the germline V gene.

The chain is built from TRBV5-8 and TRBJ2-1, with 10 positions matching TRBD2. CDR1 SGHTS and CDR2 YDEGEE come from the germline V gene. V was clipped by 3 bases and J by 3 bases; unmatched bases: 12. This CDR3 region has 18 residues. The CDR3 sequence: CASSSQSLAGDGYNEQFF. The CDR3 bases are TGTGCCAGCAGCTCGCAGTCGCTAGCGGGGGACGGCTACAATGAGCAGTTCTTC.

This clone has a single count. The chain recombines TRBV28 with TRBJ2-7; D not certain. Germline CDR1 and CDR2: MDHEN and SYDVKM. The V and J ends lost 5 bases and 2 bases respectively, with 13 bases between them. The CDR3 is made up of 14 amino acids. For the CDR3, the DNA is TGTGCCAGCAGTGCGATGTTCGGTACCTACGAGCAGTACTTC. It encodes CASSAMFGTYEQYF. Based on the CDR3 plus reference TRBV28 and TRBJ2-7, the full variable domain is DVKVTQSSRYLVKRTGEKVFLECVQDMDHENMFWYRQDPGLGLRLIYFSYDVKMKEKGDIPEGYSVSREKKERFSLILESASTNQTSMYLCASSAMFGTYEQYFGPGTRLTVT.

The rearrangement links TRBV5-1 to TRBJ1-2, with 10 bases identical to TRBD1. CDR3 length: 15 residues. CDR1 and CDR2 from the germline V gene are SGHRS and YFSETQ. V lost 4 bases, J lost 7 bases, and 10 bases stayed unmatched. The CDR3 spells CASSVDQDRGLGYTF. CDR3 DNA sequence: TGCGCCAGCAGCGTCGACCAAGACAGGGGGCTTGGCTACACCTTC.

The chain employs TRBV19 and TRBJ2-3; 8 nucleotides align to TRBD2. Germline values: CDR1 LNHDA, CDR2 SQIVND (reference sequence). Germline trimming cut 1 base from V and 3 bases from J; bases unmatched to any gene: 3. The CDR3 extends over 15 amino acids. CDR3 bases: TGTGCCAGTAGTATAGGAGTAGCGGGGACAGATACGCAGTATTTT. Translating gives CASSIGVAGTDTQYF.

V is TRBV29-1 and J is TRBJ1-2; 9 bases match TRBD1. This CDR3 spans 13 amino acids. Germline CDR1 SQVTM, CDR2 ANQGSEA. After removal of 3 bases from V and 7 bases from J, the junction contained 6 bases not matched to a gene. The CDR3 loop reads CSVESTGGIGYTF. Written as DNA, the CDR3 is TGCAGCGTTGAGTCTACAGGGGGCATTGGCTACACCTTC.

The rearrangement uses TRBV6-5 and TRBJ1-1; D perhaps matches TRBD1 (5 bases). With 8 bases removed from V and 6 bases from J, the gap between germline ends came to 16 bases. This CDR3 has 13 amino acids. The V gene's germline CDR1 is MNHEY and CDR2 SVGAGI. The CDR3 DNA reads as TGTGCCAGCGGGGCCGGGCACGCGGCTGAAGCTTTCTTT. Translated: CASGAGHAAEAFF.

The chain employs TRBV7-9 and TRBJ1-2, with 10 nucleotides matching TRBD1. Trimming cost V 5 bases and J 7 bases; bases outside gene matches: 7. Germline CDR1 SEHNR, CDR2 FQNEAQ (reference sequence). This CDR3 has 14 residues. The CDR3 DNA follows: TGTGCCAGCAGCGCCGGGACAGGGGTATTTGGCTACACCTTC. The encoded protein is CASSAGTGVFGYTF.

V usage is TRBV6-4 and J usage is TRBJ2-7, with 9 bases aligning to TRBD1. CDR1 MRHNA and CDR2 SNTAGT come from the germline V gene. This CDR3 contains 17 residues. The V gene end was trimmed by 2 bases and the J gene end by 2 bases; junction bases not matched to a gene: 10. The CDR3 region has the DNA TGTGCCAGCAGTGACCCTGCCCCGGGACAGGGAACCTACGAGCAGTACTTC. Translating gives CASSDPAPGQGTYEQYF.

The chain carries TRBV27 and TRBJ1-2; no firm D call. Germline V lookup: CDR1 MNHEY, CDR2 SMNVEV (reference sequence). This CDR3 has 15 amino acids. The germline V and J ends were trimmed by 2 bases and 9 bases, with 19 bases remaining between them. The CDR3 DNA reads as TGTGCCAGCAGTTTAACCCCCGGTCCCCGAGGGAGCTACACCTTC. Encoded protein: CASSLTPGPRGSYTF.

The chain couples TRBV30 to TRBJ1-2, with a tentative D call TRBD1 (6 bases). The CDR3 totals 14 residues. The V gene lost 8 bases and the J gene lost 8 bases, with 24 bases spanning the gap. Germline lookup yields CDR1 GTSNPN and CDR2 SVGIG (reference sequence). The CDR3 reads CAARGGQGFSGYTF. Here the CDR3 DNA reads TGTGCCGCCCGCGGCGGGCAGGGGTTCTCCGGCTACACCTTC.

A few counts support this clone. The chain has TRBV2 and TRBJ2-7, with D hard to call. The CDR3 length is 11 residues. V lost 5 bases, J lost 7 bases, and 9 bases lay in between. Germline V gives CDR1 SNHLY, CDR2 FYNNEI. CDR3 protein: CASSTTSEQYF. The CDR3 DNA follows: TGTGCCAGCAGTACCACTTCAGAGCAGTACTTC. The full variable domain, rest sourced from reference TRBV2 and TRBJ2-7, is EPEVTQTPSHQVTQMGQEVILRCVPISNHLYFYWYRQILGQKVEFLVSFYNNEISEKSEIFDDQFSVERPDGSNFTLKIRSTKLEDSAMYFCASSTTSEQYFGPGTRLTVT.

V gene TRBV27 combines with J gene TRBJ1-4; D possibly corresponds to TRBD1 (6 bases). Germline CDR1 MNHEY, CDR2 SMNVEV (reference sequence). Trimming took off 4 bases at V and 8 bases at J, with 14 bases between the two ends. The CDR3 has 14 residues. CDR3 coding DNA: TGTGCCAGCAGTTCGGAACAGGGAAGCGAAAAACTGTTTTTT. It is translated as CASSSEQGSEKLFF.

The chain combines TRBV6-6 with TRBJ1-2, with TRBD1 identical over 7 bases. This CDR3 has 16 residues. With 0 bases clipped from V and 4 bases from J, the junction kept 8 bases outside the gene matches. Germline lookup yields CDR1 MNHNY and CDR2 SVGAGI (reference sequence). The CDR3 protein is CASSYSRQGKAYGYTF. The CDR3 DNA is TGTGCCAGCAGTTACTCCCGACAGGGAAAGGCCTATGGCTACACCTTC.

In its sample, this clone was seen once. The V call is TRBV6-1, the J call TRBJ1-6, with D maybe TRBD1 (5 bases). V gave up 2 bases and J gave up 4 bases, with 9 bases separating them. Germline V gene lookup returns CDR1 MNHNS and CDR2 SASEGT. The CDR3 is 15 residues long. The chain's CDR3 is CASSELRAYNSPLHF. The DNA for the CDR3 is TGTGCCAGCAGTGAACTCAGGGCTTATAATTCACCCCTCCACTTT.

The chain carries TRBV18 and TRBJ1-5; D remains ambiguous. V was pared by 1 base and J by 6 bases, with 10 bases between. The V gene's germline CDR1 is KGHSH and CDR2 LQKENI. The CDR3 contains 14 residues. Here the CDR3 reads CASSPQGRSQPQHF. The DNA of the CDR3 is TGTGCCAGCTCACCACAAGGCCGGAGTCAGCCCCAGCATTTT. Supplemented by reference TRBV18 and TRBJ1-5, the full variable domain reads NAGVMQNPRHLVRRRGQEARLRCSPMKGHSHVYWYRQLPEEGLKFMVYLQKENIIDESGMPKERFSAEFPKEGPSILRIQQVVRGDSAAYFCASSPQGRSQPQHFGDGTRLSIL.

This clone appeared once. V is TRBV6-6 and J is TRBJ2-3, with D perhaps TRBD1 (5 bases). The germline V gene encodes CDR1 MNHNY and CDR2 SVGAGI (reference sequence). The V end lost 2 bases, the J end lost 5 bases, and 17 bases lay between the germline ends. This CDR3 has 16 amino acids. The CDR3 nucleotides read TGTGCCAGCAGTTACGCCTCCGTCAGGGCGATAGATACGCAGTATTTT. Translation: CASSYASVRAIDTQYF.

The V and J genes are TRBV2 and TRBJ2-7; D is possibly TRBD2 (6 bases). The germline V gene encodes CDR1 SNHLY and CDR2 FYNNEI. V gave up 8 bases and J gave up 0 bases, with 8 bases separating them. The CDR3 spans 12 residues. CDR3 nucleotides: TGTGCCAGCTCGCGGGACTCCTACGAGCAGTACTTC. Translated: CASSRDSYEQYF.